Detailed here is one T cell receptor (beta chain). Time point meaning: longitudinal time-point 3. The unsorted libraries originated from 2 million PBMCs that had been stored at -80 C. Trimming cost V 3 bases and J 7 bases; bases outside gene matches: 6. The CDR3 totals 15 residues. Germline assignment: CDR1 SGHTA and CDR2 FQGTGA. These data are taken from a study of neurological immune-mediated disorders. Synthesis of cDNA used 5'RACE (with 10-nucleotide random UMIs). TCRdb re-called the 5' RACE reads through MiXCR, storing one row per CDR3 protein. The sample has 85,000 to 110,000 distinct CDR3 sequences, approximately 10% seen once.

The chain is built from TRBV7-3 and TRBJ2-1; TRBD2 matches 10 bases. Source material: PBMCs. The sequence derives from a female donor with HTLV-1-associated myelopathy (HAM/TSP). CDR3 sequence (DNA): TGTGCCAGCAGCTTCGAGCGGGGGGGCTGGAATGAGCAGTTCTTC. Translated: CASSFERGGWNEQFF.